The T cell receptor beta chain under discussion was sequenced for a study of blood T cell repertoires in COVID-19 (TCRdb year 2020). The study in broad terms: The collaborator samples originated in the United States, Italy and Spain and spanned the acute and convalescent phases of COVID-19. The prospective study material was composed of cDNA or gDNA derived from T cells, B-cell-depleted T cells, or PBMCs. The sample metadata nearly always contained a de-identified subject ID, COVID-19 status, age in years and sex. Subjects who had been exposed to COVID-19, were actively infected with it, or had recovered from it provided the deeply sampled blood TCRbeta repertoires that made up the dataset. Where HLA class I and class II types were available, the types were taken from metadata supplied by the sample provider, not from assay-based typing. A freely available public database, intended as a resource for researchers studying the immune response to SARS-CoV-2, is where the repertoires were released. Samples were obtained from the ongoing ImmuneRACE study (first 160 participants) and from 1,254 subjects provided by 6 global collaborators. Broad study findings and their caveats: Clinical and demographic metadata were provided uncurated, with the amount varying by source and participant.

Participants in the prospective study were enrolled through a virtual design, were aged about 18 to 89 years, and lived in approximately 24 United States geographic areas. To assign participants to cohorts, the prospective study relied on clinical history that participants themselves reported in a screening survey and a study questionnaire. In the prospective study, mobile phlebotomists collected whole blood, serum and a nasopharyngeal or oropharyngeal swab from each participant. Additional blood draws and questionnaires over a 2-month period could optionally be provided by prospective study participants. Before DNA extraction, prospective study blood samples were shipped either frozen or at room temperature. On this clone itself: This clone's antigen is unknown. No much larger clone is present one base from it, and per-base qualities are unavailable.

The immunoSEQ Assay, a bias-controlled multiplex PCR, was used to amplify TCRbeta CDR3 regions from genomic DNA. On the study's bioinformatics: The number of nucleated cells in each sample was estimated by amplification of reference gene primers within the assay. To quantify the absolute abundance of each unique TCRbeta CDR3 rearrangement, sequence reads were collapsed and filtered. Productive Simpson clonality was computed per sample as the square root of Simpson's diversity index over productive rearrangements. The source is immuneACCESS, and TCRdb retained only in-frame sequences with V and J called. Part of the clones is not carried over; for the studies checked, unresolved V genes explain less than half of this, and the remainder is unexplained. V, J and clone size were drawn from that table, and D and trimming were deduced from the DNA. The table for this sample lists around 200,000 clones; around 84% of them were counted only once. The ten largest clonotypes hold 7.4% of the sample.

Taken from cysteine to phenylalanine, the CDR3 has 13 residues. Of the read, only the CDR3 DNA is kept; its 39 bases are in frame from base 1. The germline V end is reduced by 5 bases and the J end by 6 bases; junction bases left unmatched: 7. The germline V gene (reference sequence) gives CDR1 as GTSNPN and CDR2 as SVGIG. The chain joins TRBV30 to TRBJ2-1, with 7 bases in between that match TRBD1. Sequencing was carried out using PBMCs or T cells enriched from blood (not recorded which). The receptor was isolated from a middle-aged woman with acute COVID-19. In nucleotide form, the sequence is TGTGCCTGGGGCATGACAGGGCCCAATGAGCAGTTCTTC. The encoded protein is CAWGMTGPNEQFF.